The sequence of this TCR beta chain was determined in a study of cytomegalovirus exposure and HLA in healthy donors. The PCR employed 60 Vbeta primers together with 13 Jbeta primers. Sequenced by immunoSEQ multiplex PCR; TCRdb stores in-frame clones only, minus some. This sample carries under 200,000 clones, over 70% of them seen once, and the ten largest clones take approximately 1.5%. V was cut by 1 base and J by 1 base, with 8 bases left in between. Per germline, CDR1 SGDLS and CDR2 YYNGEE. CDR3 length: 14 amino acids. This receptor was taken from a woman in her twenties or thirties in good health and CMV-seronegative. The sequenced sample consisted of PBMCs. V is TRBV9 and J is TRBJ1-1; no firm D call. As DNA, the CDR3 is TGTGCCAGCAGCGTAACGGGGTCGAACACTGAAGCTTTCTTT. This gives the protein CASSVTGSNTEAFF.